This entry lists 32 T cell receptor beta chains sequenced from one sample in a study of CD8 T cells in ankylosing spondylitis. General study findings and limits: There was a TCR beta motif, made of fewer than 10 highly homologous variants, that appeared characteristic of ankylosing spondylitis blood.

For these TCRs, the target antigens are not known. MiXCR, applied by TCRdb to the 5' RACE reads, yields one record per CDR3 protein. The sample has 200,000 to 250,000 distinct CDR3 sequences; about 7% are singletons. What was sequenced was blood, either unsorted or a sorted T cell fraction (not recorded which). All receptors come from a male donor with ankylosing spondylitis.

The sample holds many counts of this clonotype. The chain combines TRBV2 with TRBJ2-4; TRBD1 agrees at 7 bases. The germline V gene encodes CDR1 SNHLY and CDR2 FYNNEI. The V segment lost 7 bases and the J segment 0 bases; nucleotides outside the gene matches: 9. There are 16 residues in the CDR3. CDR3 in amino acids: CASTGTDSLAKNIQYF. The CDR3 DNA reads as TGTGCCAGCACCGGGACAGACTCACTAGCCAAAAACATTCAGTACTTC. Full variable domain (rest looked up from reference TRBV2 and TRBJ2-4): EPEVTQTPSHQVTQMGQEVILRCVPISNHLYFYWYRQILGQKVEFLVSFYNNEISEKSEIFDDQFSVERPDGSNFTLKIRSTKLEDSAMYFCASTGTDSLAKNIQYFGAGTRLSVL.

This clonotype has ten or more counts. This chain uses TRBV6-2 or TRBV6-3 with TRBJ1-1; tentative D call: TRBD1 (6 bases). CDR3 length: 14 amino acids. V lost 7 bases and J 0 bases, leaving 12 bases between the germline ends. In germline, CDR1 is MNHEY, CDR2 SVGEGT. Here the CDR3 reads CASIPGALNTEAFF. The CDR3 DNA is TGTGCCAGCATTCCAGGGGCCCTGAACACTGAAGCTTTCTTT.

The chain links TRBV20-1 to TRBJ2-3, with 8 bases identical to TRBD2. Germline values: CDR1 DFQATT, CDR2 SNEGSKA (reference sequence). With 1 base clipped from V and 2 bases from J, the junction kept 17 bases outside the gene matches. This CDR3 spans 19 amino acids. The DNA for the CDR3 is TGCAGTGCTAGAGTCTCGTCTTTAGGCGGGAGGTATCACACAGATACGCAGTATTTT. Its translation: CSARVSSLGGRYHTDTQYF.

The CDR3 is CASRLPWEGHQPQHF. CDR3 nucleotides: TGTGCCAGCAGACTCCCGTGGGAGGGTCATCAGCCCCAGCATTTT. The chain recombines TRBV28 with TRBJ1-5, with unresolved D. The CDR3 sequence is 15 residues long. In germline, CDR1 is MDHEN, CDR2 SYDVKM. Trimming cost V 6 bases and J 5 bases, with 17 bases left between them.

The CDR3 reads CASSKGQGANEQYF. The CDR3 bases are TGTGCCAGCAGCAAAGGACAGGGGGCAAACGAGCAGTACTTC. V and J are TRBV5-5 and TRBJ2-7, with TRBD1 matching 11 bases. V gave up 4 bases and J gave up 5 bases; unmatched junction bases: 5. The CDR3 runs 14 residues. Germline V lookup: CDR1 SGHKS, CDR2 YYEKEE (reference sequence).

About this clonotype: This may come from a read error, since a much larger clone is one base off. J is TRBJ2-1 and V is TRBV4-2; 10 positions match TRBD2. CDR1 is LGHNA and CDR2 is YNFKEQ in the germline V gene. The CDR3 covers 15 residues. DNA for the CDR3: TGTGCCAGCAGCACCGGGACTAGCGAATACAATAAGCAGTTCTTC. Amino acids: CASSTGTSEYNKQFF.

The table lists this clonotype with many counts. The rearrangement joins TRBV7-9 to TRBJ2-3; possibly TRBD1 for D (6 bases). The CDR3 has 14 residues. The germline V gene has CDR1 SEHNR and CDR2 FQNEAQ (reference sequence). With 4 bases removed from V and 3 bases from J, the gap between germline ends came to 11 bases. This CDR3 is CASSSWTETDTQYF. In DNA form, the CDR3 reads TGTGCCAGCAGCTCTTGGACAGAGACAGATACGCAGTATTTT.

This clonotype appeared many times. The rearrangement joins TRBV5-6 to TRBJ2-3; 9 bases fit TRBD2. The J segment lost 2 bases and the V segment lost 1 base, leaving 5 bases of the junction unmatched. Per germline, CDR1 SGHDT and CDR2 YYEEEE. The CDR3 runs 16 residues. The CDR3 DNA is TGTGCCAGCAGCTTGCTCGTAGCGGGGGACACAGATACGCAGTATTTT. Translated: CASSLLVAGDTDTQYF.

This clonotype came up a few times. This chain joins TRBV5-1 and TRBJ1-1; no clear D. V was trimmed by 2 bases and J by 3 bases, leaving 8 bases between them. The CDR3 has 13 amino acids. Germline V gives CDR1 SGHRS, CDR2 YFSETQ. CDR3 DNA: TGCGCCAGCAGCTTTGGAGACTACACTGAAGCTTTCTTT. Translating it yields CASSFGDYTEAFF.

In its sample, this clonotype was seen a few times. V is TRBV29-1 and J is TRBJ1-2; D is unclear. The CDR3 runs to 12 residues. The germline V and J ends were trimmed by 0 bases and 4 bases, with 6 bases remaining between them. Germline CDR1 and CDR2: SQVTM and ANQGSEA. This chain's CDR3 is CSVEDYLYGYTF. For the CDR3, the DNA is TGCAGCGTTGAAGATTACCTCTATGGCTACACCTTC.

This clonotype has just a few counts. Written as DNA, the CDR3 is TGTGCCAGCAGTGTTTTCGCGGCAAGCTCCTACGAGCAGTACTTC. This sequence encodes CASSVFAASSYEQYF. This chain joins TRBV6-1 and TRBJ2-7; D unresolved. V shed 4 bases and J shed 0 bases, with 13 bases lying between them. The CDR3 consists of 15 residues. Germline V gives CDR1 MNHNS, CDR2 SASEGT.

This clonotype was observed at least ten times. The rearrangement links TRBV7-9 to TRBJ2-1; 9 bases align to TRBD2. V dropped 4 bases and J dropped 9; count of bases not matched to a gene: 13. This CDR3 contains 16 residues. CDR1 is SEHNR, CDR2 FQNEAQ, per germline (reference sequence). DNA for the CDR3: TGTGCCAGCAGCTCTATGATGGTTAGCGGGAGAGGTGAGCAGTTCTTC. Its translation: CASSSMMVSGRGEQFF.

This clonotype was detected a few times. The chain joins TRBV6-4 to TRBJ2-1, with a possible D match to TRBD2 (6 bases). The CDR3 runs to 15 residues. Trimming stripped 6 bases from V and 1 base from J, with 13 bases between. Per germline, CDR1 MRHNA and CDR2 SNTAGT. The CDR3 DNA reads TGTGCCAGCAGGAGAACTAGCCGGTCCTACAATGAGCAGTTCTTC. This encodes CASRRTSRSYNEQFF.

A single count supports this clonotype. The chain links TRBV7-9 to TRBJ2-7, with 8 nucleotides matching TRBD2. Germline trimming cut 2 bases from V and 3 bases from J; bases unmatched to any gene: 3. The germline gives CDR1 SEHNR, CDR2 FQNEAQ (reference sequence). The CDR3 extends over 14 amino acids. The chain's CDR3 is CASSLLSGSYEQYF. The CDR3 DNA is TGTGCCAGCAGCTTACTGAGCGGGAGCTACGAGCAGTACTTC.

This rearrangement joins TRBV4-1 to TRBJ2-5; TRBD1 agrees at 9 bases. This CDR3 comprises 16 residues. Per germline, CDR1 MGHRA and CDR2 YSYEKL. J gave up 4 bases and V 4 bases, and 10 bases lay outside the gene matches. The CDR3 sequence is CASSPTGGLPPETQYF. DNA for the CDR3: TGCGCCAGCAGCCCCACAGGGGGCCTCCCCCCAGAGACCCAGTACTTC.

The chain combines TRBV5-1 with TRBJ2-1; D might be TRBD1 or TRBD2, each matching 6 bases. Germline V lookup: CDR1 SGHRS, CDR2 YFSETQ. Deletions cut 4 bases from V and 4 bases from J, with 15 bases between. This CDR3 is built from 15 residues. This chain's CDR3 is CASSRRQEGYNEQFF. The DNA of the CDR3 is TGCGCCAGCAGCCGGCGACAGGAGGGATACAATGAGCAGTTCTTC.

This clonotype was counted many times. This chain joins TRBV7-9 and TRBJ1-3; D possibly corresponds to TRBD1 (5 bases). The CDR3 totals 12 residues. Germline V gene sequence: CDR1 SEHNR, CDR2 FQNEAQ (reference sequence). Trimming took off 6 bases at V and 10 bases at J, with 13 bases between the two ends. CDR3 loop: CASSPGPGTIYF. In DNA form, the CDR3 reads TGTGCCAGCAGTCCGGGGCCCGGGACCATATATTTT.

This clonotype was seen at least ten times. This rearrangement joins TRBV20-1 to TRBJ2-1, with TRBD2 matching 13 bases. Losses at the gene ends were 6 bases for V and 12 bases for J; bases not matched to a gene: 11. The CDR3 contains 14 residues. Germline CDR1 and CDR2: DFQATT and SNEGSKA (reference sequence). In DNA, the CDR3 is TGCAGTGCCGAACCGGGACTAGCGGGAAGGCGGCAGTTCTTC. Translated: CSAEPGLAGRRQFF.

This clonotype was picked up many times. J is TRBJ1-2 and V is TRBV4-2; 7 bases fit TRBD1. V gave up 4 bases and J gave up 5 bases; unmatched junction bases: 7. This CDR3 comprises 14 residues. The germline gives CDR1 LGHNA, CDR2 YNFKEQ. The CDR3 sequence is CASSPGQPVYGYTF. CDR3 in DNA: TGTGCCAGCAGCCCGGGACAGCCCGTTTATGGCTACACCTTC.

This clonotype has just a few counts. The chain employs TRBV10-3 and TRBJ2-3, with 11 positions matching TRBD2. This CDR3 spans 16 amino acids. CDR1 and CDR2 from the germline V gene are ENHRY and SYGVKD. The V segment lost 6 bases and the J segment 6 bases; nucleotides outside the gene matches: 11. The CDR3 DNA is TGTGCCATCAGGGCCTATAGCGGGGGGGCGGGGGATACGCAGTATTTT. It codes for CAIRAYSGGAGDTQYF.

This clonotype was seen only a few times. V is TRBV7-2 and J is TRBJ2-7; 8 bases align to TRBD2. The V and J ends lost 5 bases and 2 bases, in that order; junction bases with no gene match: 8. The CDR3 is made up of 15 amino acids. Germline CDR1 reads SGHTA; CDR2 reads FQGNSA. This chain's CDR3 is CASSTGGGATYEQYF. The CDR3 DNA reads TGTGCCAGCAGCACCGGGGGGGGGGCAACCTACGAGCAGTACTTC.

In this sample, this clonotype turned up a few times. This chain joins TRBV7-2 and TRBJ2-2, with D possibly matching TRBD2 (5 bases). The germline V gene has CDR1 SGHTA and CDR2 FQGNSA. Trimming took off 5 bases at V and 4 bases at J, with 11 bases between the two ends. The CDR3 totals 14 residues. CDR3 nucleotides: TGTGCCAGCAGCGAATTAGGGAGCACCGGGGAGCTGTTTTTT. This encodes CASSELGSTGELFF.

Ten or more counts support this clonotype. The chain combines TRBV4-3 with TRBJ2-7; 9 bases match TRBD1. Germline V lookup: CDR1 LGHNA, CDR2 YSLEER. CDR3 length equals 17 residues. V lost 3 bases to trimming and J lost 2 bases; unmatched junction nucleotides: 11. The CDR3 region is CASSHTKGQGNPYEQYF. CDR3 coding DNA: TGCGCCAGCAGCCACACGAAGGGACAGGGAAATCCCTACGAGCAGTACTTC.

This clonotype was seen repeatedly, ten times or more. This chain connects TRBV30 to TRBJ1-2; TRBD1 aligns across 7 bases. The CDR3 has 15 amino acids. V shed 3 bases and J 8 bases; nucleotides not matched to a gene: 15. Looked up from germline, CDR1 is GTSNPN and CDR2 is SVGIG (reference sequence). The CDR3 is CAWSVSPGQEGGYTF. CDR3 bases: TGTGCCTGGAGCGTATCCCCCGGACAGGAGGGAGGCTACACCTTC.

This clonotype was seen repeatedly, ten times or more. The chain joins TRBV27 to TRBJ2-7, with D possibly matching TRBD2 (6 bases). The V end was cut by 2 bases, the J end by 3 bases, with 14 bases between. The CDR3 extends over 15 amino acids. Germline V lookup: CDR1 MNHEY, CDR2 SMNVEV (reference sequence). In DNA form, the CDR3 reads TGTGCCAGCAGTTTAACGGGGGATTTGGGCTACGAGCAGTACTTC. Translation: CASSLTGDLGYEQYF.

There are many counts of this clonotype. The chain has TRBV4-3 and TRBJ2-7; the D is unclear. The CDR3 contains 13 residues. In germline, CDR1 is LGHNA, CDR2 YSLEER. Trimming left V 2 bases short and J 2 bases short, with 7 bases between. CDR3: CASSQSRTYEQYF. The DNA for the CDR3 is TGCGCCAGCAGCCAATCTCGGACCTACGAGCAGTACTTC.

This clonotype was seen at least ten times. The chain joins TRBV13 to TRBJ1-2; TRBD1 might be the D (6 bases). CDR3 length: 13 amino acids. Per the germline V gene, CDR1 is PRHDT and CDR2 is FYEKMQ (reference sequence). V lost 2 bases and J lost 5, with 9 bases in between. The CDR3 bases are TGTGCCAGCAGCTTAAGCACAGGGTATGGCTACACCTTC. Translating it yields CASSLSTGYGYTF.

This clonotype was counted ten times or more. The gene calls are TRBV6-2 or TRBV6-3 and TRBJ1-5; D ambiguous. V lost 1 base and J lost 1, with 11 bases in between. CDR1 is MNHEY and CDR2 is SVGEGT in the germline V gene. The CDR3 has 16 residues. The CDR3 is CASSYFAPGSNQPQHF. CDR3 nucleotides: TGTGCCAGCAGTTACTTCGCCCCGGGCAGCAATCAGCCCCAGCATTTT.

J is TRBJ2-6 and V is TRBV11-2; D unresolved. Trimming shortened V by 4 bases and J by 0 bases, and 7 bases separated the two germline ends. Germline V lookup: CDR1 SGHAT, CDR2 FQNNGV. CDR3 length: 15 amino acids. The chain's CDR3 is CASSYTVSGANVLTF. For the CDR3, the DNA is TGTGCCAGCAGCTATACTGTCTCTGGGGCCAACGTCCTGACTTTC.

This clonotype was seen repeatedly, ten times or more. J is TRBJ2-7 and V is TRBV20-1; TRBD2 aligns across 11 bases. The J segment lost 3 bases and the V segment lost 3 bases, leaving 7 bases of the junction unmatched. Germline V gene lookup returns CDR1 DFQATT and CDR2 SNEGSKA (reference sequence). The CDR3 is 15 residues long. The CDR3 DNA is TGCAGTGCTAGGACTAGCGGGGAACATTTCTACGAGCAGTACTTC. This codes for CSARTSGEHFYEQYF.

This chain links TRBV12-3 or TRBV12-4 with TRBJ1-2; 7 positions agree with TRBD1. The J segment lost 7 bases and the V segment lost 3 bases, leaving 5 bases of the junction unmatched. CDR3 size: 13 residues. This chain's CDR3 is CASSFSEGAGYTF. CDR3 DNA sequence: TGTGCCAGCAGTTTTTCGGAGGGGGCTGGCTACACCTTC.

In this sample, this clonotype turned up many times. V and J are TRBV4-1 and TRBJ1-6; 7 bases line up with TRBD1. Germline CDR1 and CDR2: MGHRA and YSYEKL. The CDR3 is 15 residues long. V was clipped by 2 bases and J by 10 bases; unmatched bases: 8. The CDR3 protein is CASSQRTGFSSPLHF. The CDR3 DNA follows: TGCGCCAGCAGCCAACGGACAGGCTTTTCCTCACCCCTCCACTTT.